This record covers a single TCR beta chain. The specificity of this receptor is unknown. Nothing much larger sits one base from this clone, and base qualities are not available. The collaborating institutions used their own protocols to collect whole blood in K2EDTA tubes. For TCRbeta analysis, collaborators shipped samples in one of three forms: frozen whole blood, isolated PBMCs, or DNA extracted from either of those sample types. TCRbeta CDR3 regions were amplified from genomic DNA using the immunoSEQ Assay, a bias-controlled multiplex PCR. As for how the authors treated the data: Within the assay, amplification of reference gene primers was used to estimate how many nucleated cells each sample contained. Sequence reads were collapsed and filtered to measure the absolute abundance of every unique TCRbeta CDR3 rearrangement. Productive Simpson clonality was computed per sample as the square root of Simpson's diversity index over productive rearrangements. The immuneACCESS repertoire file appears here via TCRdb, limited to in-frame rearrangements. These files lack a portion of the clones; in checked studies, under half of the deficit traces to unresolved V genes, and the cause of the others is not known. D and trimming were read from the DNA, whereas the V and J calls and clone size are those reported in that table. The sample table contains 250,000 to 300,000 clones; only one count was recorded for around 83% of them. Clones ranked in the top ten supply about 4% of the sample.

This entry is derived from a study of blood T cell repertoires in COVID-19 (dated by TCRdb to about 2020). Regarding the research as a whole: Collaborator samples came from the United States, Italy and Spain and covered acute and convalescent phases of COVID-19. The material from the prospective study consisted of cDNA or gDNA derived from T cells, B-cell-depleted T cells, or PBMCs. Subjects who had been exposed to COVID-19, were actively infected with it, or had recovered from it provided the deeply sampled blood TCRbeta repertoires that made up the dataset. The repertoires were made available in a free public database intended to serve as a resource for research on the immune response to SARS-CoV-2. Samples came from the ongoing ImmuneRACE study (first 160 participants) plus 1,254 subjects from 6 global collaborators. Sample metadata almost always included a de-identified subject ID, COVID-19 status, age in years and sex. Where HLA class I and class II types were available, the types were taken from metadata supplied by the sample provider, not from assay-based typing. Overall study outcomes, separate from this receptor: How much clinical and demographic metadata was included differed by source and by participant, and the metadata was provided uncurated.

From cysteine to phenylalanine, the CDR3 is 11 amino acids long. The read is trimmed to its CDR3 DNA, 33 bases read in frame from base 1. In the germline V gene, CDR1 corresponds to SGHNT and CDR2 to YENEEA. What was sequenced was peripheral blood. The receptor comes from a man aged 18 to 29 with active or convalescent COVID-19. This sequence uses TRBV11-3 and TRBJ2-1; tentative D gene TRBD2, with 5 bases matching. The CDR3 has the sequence CASGTFDEQFF. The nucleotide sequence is TGTGCTTCGGGAACCTTCGATGAGCAGTTCTTC.